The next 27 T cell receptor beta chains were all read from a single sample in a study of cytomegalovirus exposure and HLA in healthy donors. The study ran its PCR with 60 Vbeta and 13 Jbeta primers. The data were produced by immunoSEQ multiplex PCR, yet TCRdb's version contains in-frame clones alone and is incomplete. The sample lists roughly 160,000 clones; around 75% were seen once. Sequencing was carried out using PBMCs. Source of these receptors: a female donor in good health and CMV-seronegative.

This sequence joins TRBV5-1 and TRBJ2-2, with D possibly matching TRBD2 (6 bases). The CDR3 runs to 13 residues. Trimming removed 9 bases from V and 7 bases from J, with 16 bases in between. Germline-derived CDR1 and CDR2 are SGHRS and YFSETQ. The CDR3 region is CATRLVSVGELFF. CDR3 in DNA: TGCGCCACCCGACTAGTGTCGGTCGGGGAGCTGTTTTTT.

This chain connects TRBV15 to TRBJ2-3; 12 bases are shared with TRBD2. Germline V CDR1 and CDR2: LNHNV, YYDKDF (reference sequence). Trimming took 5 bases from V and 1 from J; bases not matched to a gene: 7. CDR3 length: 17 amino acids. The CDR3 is CATSGPGLAGGTDTQYF. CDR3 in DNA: TGTGCCACCAGCGGCCCGGGACTAGCGGGCGGCACAGATACGCAGTATTTT.

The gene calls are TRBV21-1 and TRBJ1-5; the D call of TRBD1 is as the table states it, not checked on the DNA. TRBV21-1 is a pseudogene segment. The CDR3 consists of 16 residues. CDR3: CASSKGRRGQSQPQHF. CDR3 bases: TGTGCCAGCAGCAAAGGGAGAAGGGGGCAGAGTCAGCCCCAGCATTTT.

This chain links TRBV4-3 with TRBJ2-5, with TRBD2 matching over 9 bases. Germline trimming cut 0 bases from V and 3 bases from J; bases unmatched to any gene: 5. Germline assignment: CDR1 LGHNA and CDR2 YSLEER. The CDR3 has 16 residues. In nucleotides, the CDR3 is TGCGCCAGCAGCCAAGATCGCGGGGGGGGAGAAGAGACCCAGTACTTC. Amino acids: CASSQDRGGGEETQYF.

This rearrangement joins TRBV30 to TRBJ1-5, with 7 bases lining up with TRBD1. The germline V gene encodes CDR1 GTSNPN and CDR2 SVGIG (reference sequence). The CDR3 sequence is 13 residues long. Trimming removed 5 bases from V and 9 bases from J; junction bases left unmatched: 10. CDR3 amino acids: CAWDRDSGWPQHF. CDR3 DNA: TGTGCCTGGGATCGGGACAGTGGATGGCCCCAGCATTTT.

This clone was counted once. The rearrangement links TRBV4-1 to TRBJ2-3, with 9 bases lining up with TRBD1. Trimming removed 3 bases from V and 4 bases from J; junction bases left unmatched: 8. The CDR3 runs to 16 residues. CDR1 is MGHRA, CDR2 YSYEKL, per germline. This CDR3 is CASSHAPGQGADTQYF. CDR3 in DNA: TGCGCCAGCAGCCACGCCCCGGGACAGGGAGCAGATACGCAGTATTTT.

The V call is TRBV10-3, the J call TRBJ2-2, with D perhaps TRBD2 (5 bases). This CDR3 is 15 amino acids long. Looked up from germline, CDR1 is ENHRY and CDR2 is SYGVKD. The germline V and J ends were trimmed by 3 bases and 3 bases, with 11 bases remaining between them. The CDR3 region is CAISDPQRYTGELFF. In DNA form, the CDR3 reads TGTGCCATCAGTGATCCACAGCGGTACACCGGGGAGCTGTTTTTT.

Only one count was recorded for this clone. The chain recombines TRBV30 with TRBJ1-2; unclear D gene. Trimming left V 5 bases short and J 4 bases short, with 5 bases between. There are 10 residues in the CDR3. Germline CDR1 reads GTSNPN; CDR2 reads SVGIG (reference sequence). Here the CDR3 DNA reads TGTGCCTGGGAGGGCTATGGCTACACCTTC. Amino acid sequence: CAWEGYGYTF.

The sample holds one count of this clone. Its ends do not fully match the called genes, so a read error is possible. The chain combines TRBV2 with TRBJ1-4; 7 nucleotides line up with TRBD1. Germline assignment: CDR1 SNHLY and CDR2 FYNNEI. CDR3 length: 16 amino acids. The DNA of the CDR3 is TGTGCCAGCAGTGGACTATCAGGGGGAGTTAATGAAAAACTGCTTTTT. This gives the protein CASSGLSGGVNEKLLF.

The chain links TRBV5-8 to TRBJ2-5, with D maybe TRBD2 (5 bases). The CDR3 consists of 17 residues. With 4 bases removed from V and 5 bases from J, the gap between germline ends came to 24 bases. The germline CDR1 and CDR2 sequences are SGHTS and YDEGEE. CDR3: CASSQHPGIESRETQYF. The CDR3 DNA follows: TGTGCCAGCAGCCAACATCCGGGGATCGAGTCGAGGGAGACCCAGTACTTC. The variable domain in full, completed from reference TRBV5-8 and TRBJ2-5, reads EAGVTQSPTHLIKTRGQQATLRCSPISGHTSVYWYQQALGLGLQFLLWYDEGEERNRGNFPPRFSGRQFPNYSSELNVNALELEDSALYLCASSQHPGIESRETQYFGPGTRLLVL.

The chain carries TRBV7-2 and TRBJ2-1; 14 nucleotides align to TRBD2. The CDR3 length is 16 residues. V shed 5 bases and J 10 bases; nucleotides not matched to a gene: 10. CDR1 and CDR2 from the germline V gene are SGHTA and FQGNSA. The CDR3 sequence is CASSPPGLAGVSEQFF. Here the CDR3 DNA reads TGTGCCAGCAGCCCTCCGGGACTAGCGGGAGTTAGCGAGCAGTTCTTC.

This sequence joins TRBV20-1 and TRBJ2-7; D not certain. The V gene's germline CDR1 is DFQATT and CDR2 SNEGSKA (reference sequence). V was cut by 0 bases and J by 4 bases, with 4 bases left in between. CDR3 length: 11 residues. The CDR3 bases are TGCAGTGCTAGAGATGAGTACGAGCAGTACTTC. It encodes CSARDEYEQYF.

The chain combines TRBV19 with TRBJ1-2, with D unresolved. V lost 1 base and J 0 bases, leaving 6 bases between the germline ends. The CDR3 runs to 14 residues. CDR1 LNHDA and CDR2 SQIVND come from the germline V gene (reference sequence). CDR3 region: CASSIGGANYGYTF. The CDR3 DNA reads TGTGCCAGTAGTATAGGAGGAGCTAACTATGGCTACACCTTC. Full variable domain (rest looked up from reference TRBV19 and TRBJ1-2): DGGITQSPKYLFRKEGQNVTLSCEQNLNHDAMYWYRQDPGQGLRLIYYSQIVNDFQKGDIAEGYSVSREKKESFPLTVTSAQKNPTAFYLCASSIGGANYGYTFGSGTRLTVV.

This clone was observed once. The CDR3 bases are TGTGCCAGCTCGCTCACTAGAAACCACGAGCAGTACTTC. This codes for CASSLTRNHEQYF. The chain carries TRBV18 and TRBJ2-7; a possible D gene is TRBD2 (5 bases). CDR1 and CDR2 from the germline V gene are KGHSH and LQKENI. CDR3 length: 13 amino acids. V dropped 6 bases and J dropped 5 bases, with 14 bases sitting between them.

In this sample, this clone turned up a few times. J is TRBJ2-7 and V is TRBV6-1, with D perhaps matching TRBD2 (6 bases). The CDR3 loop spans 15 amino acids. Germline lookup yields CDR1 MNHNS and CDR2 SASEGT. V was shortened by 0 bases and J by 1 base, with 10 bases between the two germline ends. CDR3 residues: CASSEAVAESYEQYF. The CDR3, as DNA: TGTGCCAGCAGTGAAGCGGTAGCGGAGTCCTACGAGCAGTACTTC.

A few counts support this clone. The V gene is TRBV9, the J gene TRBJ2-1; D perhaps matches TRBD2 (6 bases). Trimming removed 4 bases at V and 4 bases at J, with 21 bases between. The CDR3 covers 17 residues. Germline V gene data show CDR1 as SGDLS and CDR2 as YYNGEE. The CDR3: CASSLGPRSGGYNEQFF. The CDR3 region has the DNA TGTGCCAGCAGCCTCGGTCCTAGGAGCGGAGGGTACAATGAGCAGTTCTTC.

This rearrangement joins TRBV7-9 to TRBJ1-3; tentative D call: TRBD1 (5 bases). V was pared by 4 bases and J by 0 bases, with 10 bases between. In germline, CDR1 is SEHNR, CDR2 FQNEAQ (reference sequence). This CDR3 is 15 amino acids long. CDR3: CASSSGSHSGNTIYF. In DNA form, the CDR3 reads TGTGCCAGCAGCTCAGGGTCTCACTCTGGAAACACCATATATTTT. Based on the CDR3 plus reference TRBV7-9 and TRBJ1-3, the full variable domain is DTGVSQNPRHKITKRGQNVTFRCDPISEHNRLYWYRQTLGQGPEFLTYFQNEAQLEKSRLLSDRFSAERPKGSFSTLEIQRTEQGDSAMYLCASSSGSHSGNTIYFGEGSWLTVV.

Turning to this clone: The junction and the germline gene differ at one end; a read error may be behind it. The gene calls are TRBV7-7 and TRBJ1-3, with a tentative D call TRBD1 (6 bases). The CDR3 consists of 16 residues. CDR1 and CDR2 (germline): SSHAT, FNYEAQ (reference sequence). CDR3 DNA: TGTGCTAGCAGCGTCACCCAGGGGTTCTCTGGAAACACCATATATTTT. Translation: CASSVTQGFSGNTIYF.

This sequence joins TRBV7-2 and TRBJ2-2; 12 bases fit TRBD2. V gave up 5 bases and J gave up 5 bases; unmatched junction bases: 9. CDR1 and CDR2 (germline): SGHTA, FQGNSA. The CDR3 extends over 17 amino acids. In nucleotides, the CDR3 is TGTGCCAGCAGCCCCCGACTAGCGGGAGTGGGAACCGGGGAGCTGTTTTTT. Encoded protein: CASSPRLAGVGTGELFF.

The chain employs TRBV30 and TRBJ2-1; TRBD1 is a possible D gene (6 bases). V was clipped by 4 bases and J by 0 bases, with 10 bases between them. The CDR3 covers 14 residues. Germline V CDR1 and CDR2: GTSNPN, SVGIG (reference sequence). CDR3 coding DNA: TGTGCCTGGACCACAGGGAGCTCCTACAATGAGCAGTTCTTC. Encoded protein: CAWTTGSSYNEQFF.

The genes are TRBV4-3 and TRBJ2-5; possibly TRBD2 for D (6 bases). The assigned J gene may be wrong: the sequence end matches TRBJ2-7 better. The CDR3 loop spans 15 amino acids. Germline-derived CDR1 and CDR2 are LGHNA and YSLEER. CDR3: CASSQVTGEGLEQYF. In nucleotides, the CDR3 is TGCGCCAGCAGCCAAGTCACGGGAGAAGGCCTCGAGCAGTACTTC.

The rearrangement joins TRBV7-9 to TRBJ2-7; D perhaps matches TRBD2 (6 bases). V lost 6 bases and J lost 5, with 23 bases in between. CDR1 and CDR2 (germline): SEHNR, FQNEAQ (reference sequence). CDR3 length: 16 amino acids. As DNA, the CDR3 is TGTGCCAGCAGTCGTCGAGGAGGGGCGGCTGGGAACGAGCAGTACTTC. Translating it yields CASSRRGGAAGNEQYF.

CDR3 region: CASSPSGLAGVEQFF. As DNA, the CDR3 is TGTGCCAGCAGCCCATCGGGACTAGCGGGCGTTGAGCAGTTCTTC. J is TRBJ2-1 and V is TRBV7-9; TRBD2 matches at 12 bases. The CDR3 runs to 15 residues. Germline V gene sequence: CDR1 SEHNR, CDR2 FQNEAQ (reference sequence). The V segment lost 5 bases and the J segment 9 bases; nucleotides outside the gene matches: 8.

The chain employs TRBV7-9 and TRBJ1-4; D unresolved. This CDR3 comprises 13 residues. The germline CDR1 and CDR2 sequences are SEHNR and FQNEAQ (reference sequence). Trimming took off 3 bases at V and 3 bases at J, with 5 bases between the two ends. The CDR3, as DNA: TGTGCCAGCAGCTTCCATCCTAATGAAAAACTGTTTTTT. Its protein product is CASSFHPNEKLFF.

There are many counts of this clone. The CDR3 DNA sequence: TGTGCCAGCAGCCCTCCGGGACTAGCGGGAGAGAATGAGCAGTTCTTC. Protein sequence: CASSPPGLAGENEQFF. The chain carries TRBV7-9 and TRBJ2-1; 14 nucleotides align to TRBD2. Per germline, CDR1 SEHNR and CDR2 FQNEAQ (reference sequence). V was pared by 5 bases and J by 7 bases, with 7 bases of the junction left unmatched. The CDR3 consists of 16 residues.

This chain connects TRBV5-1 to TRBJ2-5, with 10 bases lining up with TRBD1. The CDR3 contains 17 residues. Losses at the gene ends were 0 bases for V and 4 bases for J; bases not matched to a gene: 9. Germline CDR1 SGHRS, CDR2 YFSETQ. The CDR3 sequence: CASSLGDRQGALETQYF. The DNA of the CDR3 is TGCGCCAGCAGCTTGGGGGATCGACAGGGGGCATTAGAGACCCAGTACTTC. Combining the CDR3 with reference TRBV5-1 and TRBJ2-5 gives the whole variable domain KAGVTQTPRYLIKTRGQQVTLSCSPISGHRSVSWYQQTPGQGLQFLFEYFSETQRNKGNFPGRFSGRQFSNSRSEMNVSTLELGDSALYLCASSLGDRQGALETQYFGPGTRLLVL.

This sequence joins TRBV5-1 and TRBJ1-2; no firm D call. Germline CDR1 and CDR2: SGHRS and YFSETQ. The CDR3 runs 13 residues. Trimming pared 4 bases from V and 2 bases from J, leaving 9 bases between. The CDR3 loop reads CASSPRHNYGYTF. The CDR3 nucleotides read TGCGCCAGCAGCCCGCGCCACAACTATGGCTACACCTTC.